This T cell receptor beta chain emerged from a study of prognosis after radiotherapy for stage I lung cancer. Background on the study: Across the cohort, concurrent therapy accompanying stereotactic body radiotherapy was administered to no patient. A few patients developed distant metastases (median roughly seven months) after radiotherapy; roughly 14 showed no significant progression.

This clonotype came up a few times. The antigen is not known. Peripheral blood samples of six milliliters were drawn at each of two time points. General observations from the study: Patients with metastases reportedly showed TRBV and TRBJ gene usage that differed from patients without metastases.

TCR beta CDR3 amplification from genomic DNA was performed by two-round multiplex PCR. The first PCR round targeted every TRBV and TRBJ gene with specific primers. One entry per CDR3 protein, called by TCRdb with MiXCR from the multiplex PCR reads. The sample holds 45,000 to 60,000 distinct CDR3 sequences, roughly 35% seen once. V dropped 3 bases and J dropped 2 bases, with 17 bases sitting between them. Germline-derived CDR1 and CDR2 are DFQATT and SNEGSKA (reference sequence). The CDR3 is made up of 15 amino acids. The TCR was taken from a donor over 45 with non-small cell lung cancer. Sequencing used PBMCs, obtained before or after stereotactic body radiation therapy (not recorded which). The rearrangement links TRBV20-1 to TRBJ2-7, with D perhaps matching TRBD1 or TRBD2 (5 bases each). The CDR3 is CSARRLARDPYEQYF. The CDR3 region has the DNA TGCAGTGCTAGGCGCCTCGCGAGGGACCCCTACGAGCAGTACTTC.